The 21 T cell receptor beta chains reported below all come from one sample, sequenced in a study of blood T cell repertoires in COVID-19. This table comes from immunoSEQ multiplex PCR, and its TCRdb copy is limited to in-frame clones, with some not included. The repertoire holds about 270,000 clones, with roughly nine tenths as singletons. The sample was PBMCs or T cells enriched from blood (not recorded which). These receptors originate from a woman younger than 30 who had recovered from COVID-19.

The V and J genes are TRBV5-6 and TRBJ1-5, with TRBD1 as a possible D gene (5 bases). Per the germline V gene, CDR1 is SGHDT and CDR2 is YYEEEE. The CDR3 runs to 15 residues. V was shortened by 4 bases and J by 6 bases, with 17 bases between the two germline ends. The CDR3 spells CASSNGPRGIQPQHF. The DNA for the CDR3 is TGTGCCAGCAGCAATGGACCCCGGGGGATTCAGCCCCAGCATTTT.

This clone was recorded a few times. The CDR3 bases are TGTGCCAGTAGTGTCCACGAGGGTCAGCCCCAGCATTTT. Its translation: CASSVHEGQPQHF. The chain uses TRBV19 and TRBJ1-5; no firm D call. The CDR3 spans 13 residues. CDR1 and CDR2 from the germline V gene are LNHDA and SQIVND (reference sequence). V was trimmed by 5 bases and J by 6 bases, leaving 11 bases between them.

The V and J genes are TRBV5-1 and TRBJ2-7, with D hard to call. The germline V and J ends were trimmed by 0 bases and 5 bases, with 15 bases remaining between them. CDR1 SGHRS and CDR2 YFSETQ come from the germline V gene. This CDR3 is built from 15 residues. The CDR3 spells CASSLGGQVGDEQYF. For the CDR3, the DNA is TGCGCCAGCAGCTTGGGTGGGCAGGTGGGCGACGAGCAGTACTTC.

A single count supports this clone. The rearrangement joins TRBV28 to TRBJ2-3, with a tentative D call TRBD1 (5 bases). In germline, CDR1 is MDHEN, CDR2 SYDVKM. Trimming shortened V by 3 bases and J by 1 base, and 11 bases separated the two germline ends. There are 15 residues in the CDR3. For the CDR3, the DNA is TGTGCCAGCAGTTTGCAGCAGGGTGGCACAGATACGCAGTATTTT. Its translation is CASSLQQGGTDTQYF.

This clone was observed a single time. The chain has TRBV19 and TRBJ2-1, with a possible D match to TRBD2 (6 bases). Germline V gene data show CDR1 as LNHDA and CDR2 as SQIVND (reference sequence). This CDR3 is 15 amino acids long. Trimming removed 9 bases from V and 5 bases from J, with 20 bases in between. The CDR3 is CASTPRGGGNNEQFF. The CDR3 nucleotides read TGTGCCAGCACCCCAAGGGGAGGCGGTAACAATGAGCAGTTCTTC.

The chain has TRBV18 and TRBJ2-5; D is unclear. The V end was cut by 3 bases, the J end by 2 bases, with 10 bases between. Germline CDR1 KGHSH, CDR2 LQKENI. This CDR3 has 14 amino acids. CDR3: CASSPSRNQETQYF. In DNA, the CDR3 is TGTGCCAGCTCACCTAGTCGCAATCAAGAGACCCAGTACTTC.

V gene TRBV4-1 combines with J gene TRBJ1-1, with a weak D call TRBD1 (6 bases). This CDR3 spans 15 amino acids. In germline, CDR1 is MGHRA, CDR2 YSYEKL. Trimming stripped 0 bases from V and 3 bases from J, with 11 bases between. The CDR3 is CASSQDAGDDTEAFF. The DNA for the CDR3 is TGCGCCAGCAGCCAAGACGCAGGGGATGACACTGAAGCTTTCTTT.

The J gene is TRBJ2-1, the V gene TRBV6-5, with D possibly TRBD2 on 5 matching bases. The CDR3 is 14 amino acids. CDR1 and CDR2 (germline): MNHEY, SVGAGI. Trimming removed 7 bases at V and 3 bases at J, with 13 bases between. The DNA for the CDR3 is TGTGCCAGCAAGGTAGAAGCGGTCTACAATGAGCAGTTCTTC. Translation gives CASKVEAVYNEQFF.

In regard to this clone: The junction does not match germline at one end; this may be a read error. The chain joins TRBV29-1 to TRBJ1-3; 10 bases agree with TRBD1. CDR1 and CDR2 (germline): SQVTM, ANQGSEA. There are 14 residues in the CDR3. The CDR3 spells CSVEDRGPGNTIYF. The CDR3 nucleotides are TGCAGCGTAGAAGACAGGGGGCCTGGAAACACCATATATTTT.

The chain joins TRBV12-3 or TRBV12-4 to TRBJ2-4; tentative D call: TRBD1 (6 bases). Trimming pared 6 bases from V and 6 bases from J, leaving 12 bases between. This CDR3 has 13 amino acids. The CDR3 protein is CASRTGALNIQYF. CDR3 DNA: TGTGCCAGCAGGACAGGTGCATTAAACATTCAGTACTTC.

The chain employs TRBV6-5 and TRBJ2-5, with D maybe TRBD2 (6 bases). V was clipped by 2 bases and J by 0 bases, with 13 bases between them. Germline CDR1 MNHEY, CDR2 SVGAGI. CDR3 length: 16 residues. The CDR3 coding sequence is TGTGCCAGCAGTTACGATGCGGGGCGGTACCAAGAGACCCAGTACTTC. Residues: CASSYDAGRYQETQYF.

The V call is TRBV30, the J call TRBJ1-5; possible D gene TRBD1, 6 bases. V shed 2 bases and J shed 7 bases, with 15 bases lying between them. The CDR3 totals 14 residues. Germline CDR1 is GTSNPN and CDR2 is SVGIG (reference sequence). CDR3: CAWSIGGQGQPQHF. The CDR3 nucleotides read TGTGCCTGGAGTATCGGGGGGCAAGGGCAGCCCCAGCATTTT.

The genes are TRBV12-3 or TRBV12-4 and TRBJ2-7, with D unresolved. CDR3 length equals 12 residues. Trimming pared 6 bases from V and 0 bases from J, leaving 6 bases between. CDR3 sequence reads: CASSRSSYEQYF. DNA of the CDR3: TGTGCCAGCAGCCGTTCCTCCTACGAGCAGTACTTC.

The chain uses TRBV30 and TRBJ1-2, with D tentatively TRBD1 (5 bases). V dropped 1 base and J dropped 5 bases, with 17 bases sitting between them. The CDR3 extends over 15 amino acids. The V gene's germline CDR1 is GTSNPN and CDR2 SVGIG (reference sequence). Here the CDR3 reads CAWSEMGTGYYGYTF. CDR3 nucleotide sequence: TGTGCCTGGAGTGAGATGGGAACAGGTTATTATGGCTACACCTTC.

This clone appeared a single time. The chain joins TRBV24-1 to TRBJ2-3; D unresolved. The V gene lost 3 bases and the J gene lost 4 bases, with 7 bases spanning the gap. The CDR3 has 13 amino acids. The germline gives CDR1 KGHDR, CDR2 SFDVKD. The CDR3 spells CATSDPSADTQYF. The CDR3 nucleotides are TGTGCCACCAGTGATCCCTCTGCAGATACGCAGTATTTT.

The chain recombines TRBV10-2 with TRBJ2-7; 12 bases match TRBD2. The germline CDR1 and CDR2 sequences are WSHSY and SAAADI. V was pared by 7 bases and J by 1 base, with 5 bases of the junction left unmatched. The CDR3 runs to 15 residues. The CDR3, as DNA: TGCGCCAGCACTGATCTAGCGGGGGGGTCCTACGAGCAGTACTTC. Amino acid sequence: CASTDLAGGSYEQYF.

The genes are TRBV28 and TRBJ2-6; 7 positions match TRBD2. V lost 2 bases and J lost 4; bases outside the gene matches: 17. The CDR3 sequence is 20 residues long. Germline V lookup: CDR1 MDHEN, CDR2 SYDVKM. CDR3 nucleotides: TGTGCCAGCAGTTTAGGTTGGGGGGGACCAGAACGCGCCGGGGCCAACGTCCTGACTTTC. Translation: CASSLGWGGPERAGANVLTF.

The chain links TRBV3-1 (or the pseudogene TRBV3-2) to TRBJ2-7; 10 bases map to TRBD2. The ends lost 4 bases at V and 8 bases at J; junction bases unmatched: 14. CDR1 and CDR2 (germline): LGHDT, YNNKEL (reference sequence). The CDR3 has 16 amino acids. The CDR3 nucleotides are TGTGCCAGCAGCCCAAGTGGGAGCGGGGGGGCGAGTCAGCAGTACTTC. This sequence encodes CASSPSGSGGASQQYF.

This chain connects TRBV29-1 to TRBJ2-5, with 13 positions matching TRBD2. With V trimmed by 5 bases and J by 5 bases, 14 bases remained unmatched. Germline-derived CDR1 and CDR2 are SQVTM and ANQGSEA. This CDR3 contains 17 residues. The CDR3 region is CSVLPGTSGAYRETQYF. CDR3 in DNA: TGCAGCGTTTTACCCGGGACTAGCGGGGCCTACCGGGAGACCCAGTACTTC.

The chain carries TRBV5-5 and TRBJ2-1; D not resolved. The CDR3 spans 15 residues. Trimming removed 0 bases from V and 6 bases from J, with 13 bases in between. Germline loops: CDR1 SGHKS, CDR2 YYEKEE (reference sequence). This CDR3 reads CASSLVGSPSNEQFF. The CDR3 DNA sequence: TGTGCCAGCAGCTTGGTCGGTTCTCCCTCCAATGAGCAGTTCTTC.

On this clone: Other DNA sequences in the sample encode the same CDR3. CDR3 DNA: TGTGCCAGCAGCCAACGTCAGGGGGGCAATCAGCCCCAGCATTTT. Translation: CASSQRQGGNQPQHF. V usage is TRBV3-1 (or the pseudogene TRBV3-2) and J usage is TRBJ1-5, with TRBD1 identical over 7 bases. Germline CDR1 and CDR2: LGHDT and YNNKEL (reference sequence). The CDR3 consists of 15 residues. Trimming took 2 bases from V and 2 from J; bases not matched to a gene: 3.